This T cell receptor beta chain was observed in a study of OX40 agonist ivuxolimab in advanced cancers. Regarding the complete study: Ivuxolimab, which targeted the costimulatory receptor OX40 (CD134), was an agonistic, fully human IgG2 monoclonal antibody. Intravenous ivuxolimab was administered to patients every 2 weeks at six dose levels: 0.01, 0.1, 0.3, 1.5, 3 and 10 mg/kg. Of the roughly 54 patients in dose escalation, some 20 had hepatocellular carcinoma, about 15 had melanoma, 9 had renal cell carcinoma and 9 had head and neck cancer. The dose-escalation cohort was roughly 83% male with a mean age of approximately 60 years, ranging from roughly 23 to 90. Prior anti-PD-1, anti-PD-L1 or anti-CTLA-4 therapy was permitted, and approximately 40% of dose-escalation patients had received checkpoint inhibitors. Three dose-escalation patients achieved partial responses, one with hepatocellular carcinoma and two with cutaneous melanoma. Peripheral TCRbeta sequencing was intended to test whether TCR sequence diversity was altered and clonal T-cell expansion was caused by ivuxolimab. The paper reports the monotherapy dose-escalation portion (N of about 50 patients) of the phase I ivuxolimab trial.

Here is what the overall study found, with its caveats: Low levels of normalized T-cell clonal expansion were also shown by some nonresponding patients. On average, CD8+ T cells showed more expanded clones than CD4+ T cells after ivuxolimab. In the 0.1-3.0 mg/kg groups, partial responders had among the lowest normalized peripheral clonal expansion, particularly in CD8+ T cells. At doses from 0.1 to 3.0 mg/kg, clonal expansion was seen in both CD4+ and CD8+ blood T cells between baseline and week 6. The antigen specificity of the clonally expanded peripheral T cells was not determined.

As encoded in the germline V gene, CDR1 is SGDLS while CDR2 is YYNGEE. Measured from the cysteine to the phenylalanine, the CDR3 is 11 residues long. Only the CDR3 part of the read is kept: 33 bases, read in frame from the first base. A distance of 5 bases separates the germline ends of V and J, which lose 1 base and 9 bases respectively. For sequencing of the TCRbeta CDR3 region, genomic DNA was extracted from the sorted cells. The immunoSEQ Assay was used for sequencing of TCRbeta CDR3 regions. TCRdb limited this immuneACCESS table to in-frame rearrangements with V and J called. A share of clones is missing; checked studies link under half to unresolved V genes, and the rest is unexplained. The sample profile shows approximately 14,000 clones; roughly 76% of them were found once. The top ten clonotypes cover about 15% of the sample. A word on this clone: Its recognized antigen is unknown. Per-nucleotide qualities are absent, and no much larger clonotype sits a single base away.

The trial excluded patients who had a history of autoimmune disease or who were on systemic immunosuppression. Peripheral blood for TCR sequencing was collected from all dose cohorts at baseline, on cycle 4 day 1, and on cycle 7 day 1. Samples came from an open-label, multicenter, first-in-human phase I dose-escalation trial of ivuxolimab. The trial enrolled adults with locally advanced or metastatic head and neck squamous cell, hepatocellular, melanoma or renal cell carcinoma. Before TCR sequencing, CD4+ T cells and CD8+ T cells were sorted from peripheral blood as separate populations. The chain couples TRBV9 to TRBJ2-1; the D gene is not confidently resolved. The sequenced sample was CD4+ or CD8+ T cells sorted from blood, obtained in a trial of the OX40 agonist ivuxolimab. The receptor's source is an adult with an advanced solid tumor such as melanoma, head and neck, liver or kidney cancer. The CDR3 protein is CASSVRFEQFF. The nucleotides read TGTGCCAGCAGCGTAAGATTTGAGCAGTTCTTC.